This T cell receptor beta chain originates from a study of beta chain features in type 1 diabetes. Broader study findings: Within each of all four CD4+ subsets, Type 1 diabetes patients had TCRB CDR3s that were moderately but significantly shorter.

Germline CDR1 reads GTSNPN; CDR2 reads SVGIG (reference sequence). The CDR3 sequence is 11 residues long. V was clipped by 8 bases and J by 3 bases, with 9 bases between them. Stem cell-like memory, regulatory, central memory and naive CD4+ cells were sorted via CD45RO/CCR7/CD25/CD127/CD95/CD27. Concerning this clone itself: The antigen is undetermined.

Of the isolated RNA, all was reverse transcribed, and so the sequenced material was expressed TCRB transcripts. The method was immunoSEQ multiplex PCR; TCRdb's version includes in-frame clones alone and lacks a portion of them. The profile shows some 120,000 clones, around a sixth of them singletons. V gene TRBV30 combines with J gene TRBJ2-3; a possible D gene is TRBD2 (6 bases). The sample comprised central memory CD4+ T cells from blood. This receptor was taken from a man in his late teens or twenties with type 1 diabetes. The CDR3 loop reads CAGTVTDTQYF. The CDR3 bases are TGTGCCGGGACTGTAACAGATACGCAGTATTTT. The variable domain in full, completed from reference TRBV30 and TRBJ2-3, reads SQTIHQWPATLVQPVGSPLSLECTVEGTSNPNLYWYRQAAGRGLQLLFYSVGIGQISSEVPQNLSASRPQDRQFILSSKKLLLSDSGFYLCAGTVTDTQYFGPGTRLTVL.